What follows are 25 T cell receptor beta chains derived from one specimen sequenced in a study of shared clonotypes between healthy human individuals. Generated by immunoSEQ multiplex PCR, the TCRdb table keeps only in-frame clones and is missing some. The sample includes 2.3 million or so clones, more than 85% of them seen just once. Sequencing was done on a sample of naive CD4+ T cells from PBMCs. The subset was: CD45RA+ positively selected. These receptor sequences come from a man younger than 30 in good health. Some clones in this sample may be carry-over from other donors' samples.

J is TRBJ2-1 and V is TRBV7-3; no reliable D call. The CDR3 contains 17 residues. The germline V gene encodes CDR1 SGHTA and CDR2 FQGTGA. Trimming pared 5 bases from V and 0 bases from J, leaving 17 bases between. The CDR3 DNA follows: TGTGCCAGCAGCGGCGGATCCACTACCGCCTCCTACAATGAGCAGTTCTTC. Translated, it gives CASSGGSTTASYNEQFF.

The chain uses TRBV19 and TRBJ2-7, with 7 bases lining up with TRBD1. V dropped 3 bases and J dropped 0; count of bases not matched to a gene: 2. The CDR3 covers 14 residues. Germline V lookup: CDR1 LNHDA, CDR2 SQIVND (reference sequence). CDR3 nucleotides: TGTGCCAGTAGTATTGGGACAGACTCCTACGAGCAGTACTTC. This translates into CASSIGTDSYEQYF.

Details on this clone: The sample has other DNA sequences that encode this CDR3 too. The chain joins TRBV18 to TRBJ2-1; 10 bases align to TRBD1. Germline V gene data show CDR1 as KGHSH and CDR2 as LQKENI. V trimming: 4 bases; J trimming: 4 bases; junction bases outside the gene matches: 4. The CDR3 length is 15 residues. The CDR3 DNA sequence: TGTGCCAGCTCACAGGGACAGGGGTCTTACAATGAGCAGTTCTTC. Translating it yields CASSQGQGSYNEQFF.

The V gene is TRBV18, the J gene TRBJ1-1, with 8 nucleotides matching TRBD1. The V and J ends lost 5 bases and 0 bases, in that order; junction bases with no gene match: 11. Per the germline V gene, CDR1 is KGHSH and CDR2 is LQKENI. The CDR3 is 17 amino acids. Here the CDR3 DNA reads TGTGCCAGCTCAACCATACAGGGGGGAGAAATGAACACTGAAGCTTTCTTT. Translation gives CASSTIQGGEMNTEAFF.

The chain is built from TRBV11-3 and TRBJ2-1; TRBD2 aligns across 8 bases. Germline V CDR1 and CDR2: SGHNT, YENEEA. V trimming: 3 bases; J trimming: 7 bases; junction bases outside the gene matches: 8. This CDR3 has 15 amino acids. The CDR3 is CASSLGSGMGNEQFF. CDR3 DNA: TGTGCCAGCAGCTTGGGTAGCGGGATGGGTAATGAGCAGTTCTTC.

The V and J genes are TRBV7-9 and TRBJ2-7, with D possibly TRBD2 on 5 matching bases. The CDR3 has 14 residues. The germline V gene has CDR1 SEHNR and CDR2 FQNEAQ (reference sequence). The V gene lost 5 bases and the J gene lost 3 bases, with 14 bases spanning the gap. The CDR3 region has the DNA TGTGCCAGCAGCCCCCTAGCATTCGGCTACGAGCAGTACTTC. Translated, it gives CASSPLAFGYEQYF.

The chain recombines TRBV12-2 with TRBJ2-7; whether TRBD1, the table's D call, matches the DNA was not checked. TRBV12-2 is recorded as a pseudogene. The CDR3 totals 15 residues. CDR3 sequence: CASRLAAGGAYEQYF. In DNA form, the CDR3 reads TGTGCAAGTCGCTTAGCGGCAGGGGGCGCCTACGAGCAGTACTTC.

The rearrangement links TRBV11-2 to TRBJ2-5, with 14 nucleotides matching TRBD2. CDR1 SGHAT and CDR2 FQNNGV come from the germline V gene. V lost 5 bases to trimming and J lost 5 bases; unmatched junction nucleotides: 4. The CDR3 extends over 15 amino acids. The CDR3 bases are TGTGCCAGCAGCCAGGGACTAGCGGGAGCGGAGACCCAGTACTTC. Encoded protein: CASSQGLAGAETQYF.

The rearrangement uses TRBV5-1 and TRBJ2-7; 7 bases agree with TRBD2. V was clipped by 2 bases and J by 5 bases; unmatched bases: 4. Germline values: CDR1 SGHRS, CDR2 YFSETQ. The CDR3 extends over 13 amino acids. As DNA, the CDR3 is TGCGCCAGCAGCTTCCCCGGGGGGAACGAGCAGTACTTC. Translating it yields CASSFPGGNEQYF.

The V and J genes are TRBV5-4 and TRBJ2-5, with 12 bases lining up with TRBD1. CDR1 is SGHNT, CDR2 YYREEE, per germline (reference sequence). Trimming at V came to 7 bases and at J to 5 bases, leaving 6 bases not matched to a gene. The CDR3 runs to 14 residues. The CDR3 DNA reads as TGTGCCAGCGGTGGGACAGGGGGCCACGAGACCCAGTACTTC. This translates into CASGGTGGHETQYF.

This chain links TRBV5-1 with TRBJ2-2; no definite D call. Germline loops: CDR1 SGHRS, CDR2 YFSETQ. This CDR3 is built from 13 residues. With 2 bases removed from V and 2 bases from J, the gap between germline ends came to 4 bases. CDR3 sequence: CASSLLNTGELFF. The CDR3, as DNA: TGCGCCAGCAGCTTACTCAACACCGGGGAGCTGTTTTTT.

This rearrangement joins TRBV6-6 to TRBJ2-7; D unresolved. Germline-derived CDR1 and CDR2 are MNHNY and SVGAGI (reference sequence). Trimming cost V 0 bases and J 3 bases, with 15 bases left between them. CDR3 length: 16 amino acids. The CDR3 DNA follows: TGTGCCAGCAGTTACTCGATTAGGGCGTCAGGCTACGAGCAGTACTTC. It encodes CASSYSIRASGYEQYF.

The chain couples TRBV5-4 to TRBJ2-1; 8 positions agree with TRBD1. Germline-derived CDR1 and CDR2 are SGHNT and YYREEE (reference sequence). J lost 14 bases, V lost 0 bases, and 7 bases had no gene match. The CDR3 loop spans 13 amino acids. CDR3 region: CASSLADPGQEFF. The CDR3 bases are TGTGCCAGCAGCTTGGCGGATCCGGGACAGGAGTTCTTC.

In the case of this clone: The same CDR3 also results from other DNA sequences found in this sample. This sequence joins TRBV5-5 and TRBJ2-7, with TRBD2 identical over 7 bases. The CDR3 is 13 amino acids. Trimming cost V 2 bases and J 4 bases; bases outside gene matches: 3. Germline loops: CDR1 SGHKS, CDR2 YYEKEE (reference sequence). CDR3 sequence (DNA): TGTGCCAGCAGCTTATCCGGGGGGTACGAGCAGTACTTC. Translating gives CASSLSGGYEQYF.

The genes are TRBV15 and TRBJ1-1, with TRBD1 identical over 8 bases. The CDR3 has 16 amino acids. Unmatched junction bases numbered 11, after V lost 3 bases and J lost 5 bases. Germline CDR1 is LNHNV and CDR2 is YYDKDF (reference sequence). CDR3: CATSRGFGTGWTEAFF. The DNA of the CDR3 is TGTGCCACCAGCAGGGGATTCGGGACAGGTTGGACTGAAGCTTTCTTT.

V usage is TRBV5-1 and J usage is TRBJ2-7; D not certain. V was pared by 3 bases and J by 3 bases, with 19 bases between. CDR3 size: 16 residues. Germline V lookup: CDR1 SGHRS, CDR2 YFSETQ. CDR3 in amino acids: CASSSATSSSYYEQYF. The CDR3 region has the DNA TGCGCCAGCAGCTCGGCTACATCTTCGTCGTACTACGAGCAGTACTTC.

This clone occurred once. This chain links TRBV6-1 with TRBJ1-6, with D hard to call. The CDR3 spans 14 residues. V dropped 3 bases and J dropped 9 bases, with 12 bases sitting between them. Germline V gene lookup returns CDR1 MNHNS and CDR2 SASEGT. The CDR3 loop reads CASSERARGSPLHF. Here the CDR3 DNA reads TGTGCCAGCAGTGAGCGGGCCCGGGGTTCACCCCTCCACTTT.

The rearrangement uses TRBV5-4 and TRBJ1-2; possible D gene TRBD1, 5 bases. Germline V gene sequence: CDR1 SGHNT, CDR2 YYREEE (reference sequence). Trimming left V 6 bases short and J 8 bases short, with 20 bases between. The CDR3 is 14 amino acids. The CDR3: CASIISGGAHGYTF. In DNA, the CDR3 is TGTGCCAGCATTATAAGTGGTGGGGCGCACGGCTACACCTTC.

The CDR3 bases are TGCAGGGGATACATGAACACTGAAGCTTTCTTT. It translates to CRGYMNTEAFF. The chain uses TRBV20-1 and TRBJ1-1; D is undetermined. The CDR3 is 11 amino acids. Germline V gene sequence: CDR1 DFQATT, CDR2 SNEGSKA (reference sequence).

The CDR3 region is CASSEAGAAFF. The DNA for the CDR3 is TGTGCCAGCAGTGAAGCAGGGGCAGCTTTCTTT. The chain recombines TRBV6-1 with TRBJ1-1; TRBD1 might be the D (5 bases). This CDR3 comprises 11 residues. V was pared by 0 bases and J by 10 bases, with 6 bases between. CDR1 is MNHNS, CDR2 SASEGT, per germline.

The gene calls are TRBV18 and TRBJ2-1; the D gene is possibly TRBD2 (6 bases). V was shortened by 1 base and J by 6 bases, with 13 bases between the two germline ends. Looked up from germline, CDR1 is KGHSH and CDR2 is LQKENI. CDR3 length: 15 amino acids. DNA of the CDR3: TGTGCCAGCTCACCACGATCAGGGACTCGCAATGAGCAGTTCTTC. Its protein product is CASSPRSGTRNEQFF.

The genes are TRBV10-3 and TRBJ1-1; 7 nucleotides align to TRBD1. The CDR3 length is 13 residues. The V segment lost 2 bases and the J segment 6 bases; nucleotides outside the gene matches: 3. Per the germline V gene, CDR1 is ENHRY and CDR2 is SYGVKD. CDR3 sequence reads: CAISEGTVPEAFF. CDR3 sequence (DNA): TGTGCCATCAGTGAGGGGACAGTCCCTGAAGCTTTCTTT.

The genes are TRBV7-3 and TRBJ2-2; 7 bases fit TRBD2. CDR1 is SGHTA and CDR2 is FQGTGA in the germline V gene. CDR3 length: 15 residues. Trimming cost V 2 bases and J 3 bases; bases outside gene matches: 3. For the CDR3, the DNA is TGTGCCAGCAGCTTACAGGGAGGGGACACCGGGGAGCTGTTTTTT. This translates into CASSLQGGDTGELFF. The full variable domain, completed using reference TRBV7-3 and TRBJ2-2, is GAGVSQTPSNKVTEKGKYVELRCDPISGHTALYWYRQSLGQGPEFLIYFQGTGAADDSGLPNDRFFAVRPEGSVSTLKIQRTERGDSAVYLCASSLQGGDTGELFFGEGSRLTVL.

This chain links TRBV18 with TRBJ1-1; TRBD1 might be the D (5 bases). The CDR3 spans 14 residues. From germline, CDR1 is KGHSH and CDR2 LQKENI. V was cut by 4 bases and J by 6 bases, with 15 bases left in between. The CDR3 bases are TGTGCCAGCTCACGCGGCGATAAGACAGCTGAAGCTTTCTTT. Its translation is CASSRGDKTAEAFF.

The genes are TRBV10-3 and TRBJ1-1, with no clear D. This CDR3 contains 14 residues. V gave up 6 bases and J gave up 5 bases, with 16 bases separating them. CDR1 is ENHRY and CDR2 is SYGVKD in the germline V gene. The CDR3 DNA follows: TGTGCCATCAGGAAAGCCTTGGCAGAGACTGAAGCTTTCTTT. It is translated as CAIRKALAETEAFF.